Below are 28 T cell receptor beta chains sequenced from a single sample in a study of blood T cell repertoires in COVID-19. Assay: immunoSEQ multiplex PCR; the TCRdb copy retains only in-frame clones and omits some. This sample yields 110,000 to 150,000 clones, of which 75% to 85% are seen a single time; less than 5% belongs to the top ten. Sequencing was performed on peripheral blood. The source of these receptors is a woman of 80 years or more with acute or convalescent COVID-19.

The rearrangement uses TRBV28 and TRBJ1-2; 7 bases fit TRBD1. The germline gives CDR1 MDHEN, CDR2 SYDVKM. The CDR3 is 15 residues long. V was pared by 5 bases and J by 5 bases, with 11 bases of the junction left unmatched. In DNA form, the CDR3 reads TGTGCCAGCAGTCCCTTCGGGACAGTAAAGTATGGCTACACCTTC. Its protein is CASSPFGTVKYGYTF.

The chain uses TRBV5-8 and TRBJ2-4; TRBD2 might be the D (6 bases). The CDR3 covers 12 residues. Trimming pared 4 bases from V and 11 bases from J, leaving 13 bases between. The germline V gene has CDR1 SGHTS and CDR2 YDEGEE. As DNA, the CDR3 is TGTGCCAGCAGCCTCCTGAAGCGGGTTCAGTACTTC. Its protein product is CASSLLKRVQYF.

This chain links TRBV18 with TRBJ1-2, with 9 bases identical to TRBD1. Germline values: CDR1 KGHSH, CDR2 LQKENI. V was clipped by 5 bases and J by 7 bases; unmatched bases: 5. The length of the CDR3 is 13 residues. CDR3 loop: CASSTGQGTGYTF. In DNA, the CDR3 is TGTGCCAGCTCAACCGGACAGGGGACTGGCTACACCTTC.

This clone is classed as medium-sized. The CDR3 reads CASRFIDNGEQYF. As DNA, the CDR3 is TGTGCCAGCAGATTTATAGACAATGGCGAGCAGTACTTC. This chain links TRBV27 with TRBJ2-7; D unclear. Germline V gene sequence: CDR1 MNHEY, CDR2 SMNVEV (reference sequence). Trimming cost V 6 bases and J 6 bases, with 15 bases left between them. The CDR3 runs 13 residues.

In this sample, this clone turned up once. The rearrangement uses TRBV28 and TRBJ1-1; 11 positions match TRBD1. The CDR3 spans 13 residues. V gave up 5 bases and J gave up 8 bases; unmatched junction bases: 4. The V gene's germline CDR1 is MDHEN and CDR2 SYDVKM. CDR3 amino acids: CASSRDRGVEAFF. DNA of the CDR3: TGTGCCAGCAGTCGGGACAGGGGGGTAGAAGCTTTCTTT.

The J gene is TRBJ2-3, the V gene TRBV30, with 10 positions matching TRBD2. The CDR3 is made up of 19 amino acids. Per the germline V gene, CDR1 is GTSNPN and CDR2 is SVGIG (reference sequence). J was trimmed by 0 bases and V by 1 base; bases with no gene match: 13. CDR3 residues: CAWSGGLAAIKTSTDTQYF. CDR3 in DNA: TGTGCCTGGAGTGGTGGACTAGCGGCTATAAAGACTAGCACAGATACGCAGTATTTT.

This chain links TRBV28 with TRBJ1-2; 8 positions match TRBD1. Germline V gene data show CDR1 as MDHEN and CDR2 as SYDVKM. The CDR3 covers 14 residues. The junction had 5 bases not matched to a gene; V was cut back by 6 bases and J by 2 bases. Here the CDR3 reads CASRTGQGNYGYTF. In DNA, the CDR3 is TGTGCCAGCAGGACTGGACAGGGCAACTATGGCTACACCTTC.

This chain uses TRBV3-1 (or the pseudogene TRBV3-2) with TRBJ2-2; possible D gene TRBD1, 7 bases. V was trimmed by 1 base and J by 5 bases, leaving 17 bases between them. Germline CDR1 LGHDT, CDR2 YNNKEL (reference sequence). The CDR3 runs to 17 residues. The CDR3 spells CASSQAFRGAGTGELFF. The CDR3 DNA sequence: TGTGCCAGCAGCCAAGCCTTCAGGGGGGCGGGAACCGGGGAGCTGTTTTTT.

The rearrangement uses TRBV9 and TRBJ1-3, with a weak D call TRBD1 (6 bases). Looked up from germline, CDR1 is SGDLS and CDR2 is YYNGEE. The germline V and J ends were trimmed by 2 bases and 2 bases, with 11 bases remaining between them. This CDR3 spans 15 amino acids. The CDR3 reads CASSVSGHPGNTIYF. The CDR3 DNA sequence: TGTGCCAGCAGCGTCTCGGGACACCCTGGAAACACCATATATTTT.

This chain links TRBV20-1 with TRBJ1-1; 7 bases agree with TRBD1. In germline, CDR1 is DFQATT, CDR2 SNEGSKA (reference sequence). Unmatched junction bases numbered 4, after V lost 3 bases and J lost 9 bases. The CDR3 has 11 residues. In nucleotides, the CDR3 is TGCAGTGCTAGGGCGGGACAGAAAGCTTTCTTT. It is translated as CSARAGQKAFF.

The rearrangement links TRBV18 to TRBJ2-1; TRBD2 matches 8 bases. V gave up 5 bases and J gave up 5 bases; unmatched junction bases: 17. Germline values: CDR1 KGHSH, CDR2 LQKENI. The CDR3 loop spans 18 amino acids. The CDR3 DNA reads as TGTGCCAGCTCATCACGAGGCGGGAGGCCACCTCATCACAATGAGCAGTTCTTC. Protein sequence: CASSSRGGRPPHHNEQFF.

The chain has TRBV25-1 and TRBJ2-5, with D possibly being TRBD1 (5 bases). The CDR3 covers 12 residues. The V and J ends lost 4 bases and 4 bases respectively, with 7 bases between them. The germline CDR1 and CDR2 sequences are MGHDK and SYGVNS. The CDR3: CASSAGLETQYF. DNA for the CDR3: TGTGCCAGCAGTGCAGGGTTAGAGACCCAGTACTTC.

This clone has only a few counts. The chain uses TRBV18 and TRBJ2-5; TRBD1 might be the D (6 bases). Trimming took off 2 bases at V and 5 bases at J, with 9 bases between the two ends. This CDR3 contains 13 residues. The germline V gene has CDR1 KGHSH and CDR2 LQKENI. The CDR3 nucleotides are TGTGCCAGCTCACCAATCCAGGGGGAGACCCAGTACTTC. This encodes CASSPIQGETQYF.

This CDR3 reads CASSQGGTEAFF. In DNA form, the CDR3 reads TGTGCCAGCAGCCAGGGGGGAACTGAAGCTTTCTTT. The chain uses TRBV7-2 and TRBJ1-1; 7 bases align to TRBD1. The germline V gene has CDR1 SGHTA and CDR2 FQGNSA. V shed 5 bases, J shed 5 bases, and the junction held 2 bases outside the gene matches. The length of the CDR3 is 12 residues.

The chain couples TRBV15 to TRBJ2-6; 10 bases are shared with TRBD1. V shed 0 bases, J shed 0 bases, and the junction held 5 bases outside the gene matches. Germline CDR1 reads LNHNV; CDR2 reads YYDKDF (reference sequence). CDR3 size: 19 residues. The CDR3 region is CATSRDRDRGSSGANVLTF. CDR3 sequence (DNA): TGTGCCACCAGCAGAGATAGGGACAGGGGAAGCTCTGGGGCCAACGTCCTGACTTTC.

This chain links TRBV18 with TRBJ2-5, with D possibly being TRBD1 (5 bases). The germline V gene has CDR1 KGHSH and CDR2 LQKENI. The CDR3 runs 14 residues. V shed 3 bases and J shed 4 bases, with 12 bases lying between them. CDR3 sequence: CASSPGRVGETQYF. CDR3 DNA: TGTGCCAGCTCACCGGGCAGGGTTGGAGAGACCCAGTACTTC.

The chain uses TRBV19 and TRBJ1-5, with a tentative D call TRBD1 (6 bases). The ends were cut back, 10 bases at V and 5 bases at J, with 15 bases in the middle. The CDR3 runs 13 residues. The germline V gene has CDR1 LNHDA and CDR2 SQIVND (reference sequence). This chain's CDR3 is CAMGTPNHQPQHF. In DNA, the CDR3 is TGTGCCATGGGGACACCAAACCATCAGCCCCAGCATTTT.

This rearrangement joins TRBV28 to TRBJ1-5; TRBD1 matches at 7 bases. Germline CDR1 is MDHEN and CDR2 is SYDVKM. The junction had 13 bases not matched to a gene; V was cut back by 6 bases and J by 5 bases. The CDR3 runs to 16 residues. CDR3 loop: CASRPLGQWLHQPQHF. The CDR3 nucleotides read TGTGCCAGCAGACCCTTGGGACAGTGGCTTCATCAGCCCCAGCATTTT.

CDR3 loop: CASSPLSGGADNEQFF. In DNA form, the CDR3 reads TGTGCCAGCAGCCCTCTTAGCGGGGGGGCGGACAATGAGCAGTTCTTC. The J gene is TRBJ2-1, the V gene TRBV4-2; 11 positions match TRBD2. With 4 bases clipped from V and 5 bases from J, the junction kept 7 bases outside the gene matches. Germline CDR1 reads LGHNA; CDR2 reads YNFKEQ. The CDR3 is 16 residues long.

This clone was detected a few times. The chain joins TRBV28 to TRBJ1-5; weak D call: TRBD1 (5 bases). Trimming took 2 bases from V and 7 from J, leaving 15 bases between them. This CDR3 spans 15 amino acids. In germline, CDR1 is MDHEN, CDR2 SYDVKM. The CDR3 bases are TGTGCCAGCAGTTTACCCCAGGGTGTTAAACAGCCCCAGCATTTT. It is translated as CASSLPQGVKQPQHF. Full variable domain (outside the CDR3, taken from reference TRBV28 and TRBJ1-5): DVKVTQSSRYLVKRTGEKVFLECVQDMDHENMFWYRQDPGLGLRLIYFSYDVKMKEKGDIPEGYSVSREKKERFSLILESASTNQTSMYLCASSLPQGVKQPQHFGDGTRLSIL.

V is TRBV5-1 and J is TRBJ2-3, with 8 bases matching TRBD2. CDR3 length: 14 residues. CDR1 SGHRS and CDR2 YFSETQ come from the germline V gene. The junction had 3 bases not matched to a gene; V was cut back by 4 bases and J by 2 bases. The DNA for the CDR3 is TGCGCCAGCAGCCCTAGCGGGTACACAGATACGCAGTATTTT. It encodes CASSPSGYTDTQYF.

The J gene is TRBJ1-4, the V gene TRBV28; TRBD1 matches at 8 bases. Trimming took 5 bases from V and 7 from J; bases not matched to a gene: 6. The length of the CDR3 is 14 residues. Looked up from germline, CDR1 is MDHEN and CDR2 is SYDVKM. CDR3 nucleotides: TGTGCCAGCAGTCAGGGGGCGCCGACTGAAAAACTGTTTTTT. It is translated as CASSQGAPTEKLFF.

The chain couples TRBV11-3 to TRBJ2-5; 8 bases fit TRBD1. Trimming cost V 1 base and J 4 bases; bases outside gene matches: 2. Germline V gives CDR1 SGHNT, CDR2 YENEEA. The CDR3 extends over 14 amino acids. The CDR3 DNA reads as TGTGCCAGCAGCTTAGGACAGGGGCTAGAGACCCAGTACTTC. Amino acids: CASSLGQGLETQYF.

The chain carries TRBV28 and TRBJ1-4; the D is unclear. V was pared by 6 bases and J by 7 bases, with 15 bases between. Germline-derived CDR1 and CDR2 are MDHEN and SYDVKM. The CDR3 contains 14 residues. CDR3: CASSLPSSSEKLFF. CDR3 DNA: TGTGCCAGCAGCTTGCCTAGCTCGTCTGAAAAACTGTTTTTT.

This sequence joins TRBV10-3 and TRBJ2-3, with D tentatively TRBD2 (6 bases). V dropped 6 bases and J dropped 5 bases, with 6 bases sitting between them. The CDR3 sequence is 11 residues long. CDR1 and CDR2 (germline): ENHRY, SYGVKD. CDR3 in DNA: TGTGCCATCAGGCGGGGAGATACGCAGTATTTT. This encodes CAIRRGDTQYF.

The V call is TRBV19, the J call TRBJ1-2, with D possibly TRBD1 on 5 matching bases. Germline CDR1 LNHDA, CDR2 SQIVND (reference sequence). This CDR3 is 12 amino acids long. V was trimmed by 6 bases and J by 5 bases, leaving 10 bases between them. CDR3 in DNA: TGTGCCAGTAGAAATCGGGGGTATGGCTACACCTTC. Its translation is CASRNRGYGYTF.

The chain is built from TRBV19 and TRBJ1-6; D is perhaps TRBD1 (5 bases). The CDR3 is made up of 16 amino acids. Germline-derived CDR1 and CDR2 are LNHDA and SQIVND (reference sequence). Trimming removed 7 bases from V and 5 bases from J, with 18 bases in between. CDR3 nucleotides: TGTGCCAGTACTCCCTACGGGGGTCTTAATAATTCACCCCTCCACTTT. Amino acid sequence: CASTPYGGLNNSPLHF. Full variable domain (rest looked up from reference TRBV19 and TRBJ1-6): DGGITQSPKYLFRKEGQNVTLSCEQNLNHDAMYWYRQDPGQGLRLIYYSQIVNDFQKGDIAEGYSVSREKKESFPLTVTSAQKNPTAFYLCASTPYGGLNNSPLHFGNGTRLTVT.

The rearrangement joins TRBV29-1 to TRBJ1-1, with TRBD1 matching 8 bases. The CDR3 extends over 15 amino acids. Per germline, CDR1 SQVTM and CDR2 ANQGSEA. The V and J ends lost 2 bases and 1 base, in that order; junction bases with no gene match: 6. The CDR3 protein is CSVEPWDRSNTEAFF. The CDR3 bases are TGCAGCGTTGAACCTTGGGACAGGTCGAACACTGAAGCTTTCTTT. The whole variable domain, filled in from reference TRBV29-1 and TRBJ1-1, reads SAVISQKPSRDICQRGTSLTIQCQVDSQVTMMFWYRQQPGQSLTLIATANQGSEATYESGFVIDKFPISRPNLTFSTLTVSNMSPEDSSIYLCSVEPWDRSNTEAFFGQGTRLTVV.